Presented here are 20 T cell receptor beta chains from one specimen sequenced in a study of cytomegalovirus exposure and HLA in healthy donors. Generated by immunoSEQ multiplex PCR, the TCRdb table keeps only in-frame clones and is missing some. This sample has around 34,000 clones; roughly 91% occur once, and the top ten carry more than 2.5%. Source material: PBMCs. The receptors derive from a man younger than 35 in good health and CMV-seronegative.

The chain links TRBV18 to TRBJ2-5; 7 bases agree with TRBD1. The germline gives CDR1 KGHSH, CDR2 LQKENI. CDR3 length: 14 residues. V was clipped by 4 bases and J by 2 bases; unmatched bases: 4. CDR3 DNA sequence: TGTGCCAGCTCACAAGGGACAGAACAAGAGACCCAGTACTTC. Encoded protein: CASSQGTEQETQYF.

The rearrangement links TRBV7-3 to TRBJ2-3; TRBD2 matches at 14 bases. Germline trimming cut 4 bases from V and 4 bases from J; bases unmatched to any gene: 1. The CDR3 is made up of 15 amino acids. Germline values: CDR1 SGHTA, CDR2 FQGTGA. The CDR3 nucleotides are TGTGCCAGCAGCTCGGGACTAGCGGGAGCAGATACGCAGTATTTT. It is translated as CASSSGLAGADTQYF.

The rearrangement uses TRBV7-8 and TRBJ2-3; 11 bases agree with TRBD2. V lost 5 bases to trimming and J lost 5 bases; unmatched junction nucleotides: 12. Germline CDR1 is SGHVS and CDR2 is FQNEAQ. The CDR3 is made up of 17 amino acids. The CDR3 is CASSPQTSGMAEDTQYF. In DNA, the CDR3 is TGTGCCAGCAGCCCCCAGACTAGCGGGATGGCAGAAGATACGCAGTATTTT.

This rearrangement joins TRBV20-1 to TRBJ1-2; D gene unclear. This CDR3 contains 8 residues. CDR1 is DFQATT, CDR2 SNEGSKA, per germline (reference sequence). Here the CDR3 reads CSSDGYTF. DNA for the CDR3: TGCAGCAGCGATGGCTACACCTTC.

The rearrangement joins TRBV10-2 to TRBJ1-1; 9 bases are shared with TRBD1. The CDR3 spans 14 residues. Germline assignment: CDR1 WSHSY and CDR2 SAAADI. V gave up 7 bases and J gave up 5 bases; unmatched junction bases: 8. The CDR3 spells CASTIGQGRTEAFF. CDR3 DNA: TGCGCCAGCACTATCGGACAGGGGAGGACTGAAGCTTTCTTT.

This chain joins TRBV5-1 and TRBJ2-3; TRBD1 matches 8 bases. The CDR3 length is 14 residues. Trimming removed 2 bases from V and 3 bases from J; junction bases left unmatched: 2. The germline V gene has CDR1 SGHRS and CDR2 YFSETQ. The CDR3 loop reads CASSFDRGTDTQYF. CDR3 bases: TGCGCCAGCAGCTTCGACAGGGGTACAGATACGCAGTATTTT.

V usage is TRBV28 and J usage is TRBJ1-2; D is perhaps TRBD1 (6 bases). V was shortened by 3 bases and J by 6 bases, with 14 bases between the two germline ends. This CDR3 has 14 residues. The germline gives CDR1 MDHEN, CDR2 SYDVKM. CDR3 sequence reads: CASSLSWQGNGYTF. Written as DNA, the CDR3 is TGTGCCAGCAGTTTGAGCTGGCAGGGGAATGGCTACACCTTC.

In this sample, this clone turned up once. The CDR3 reads CASSSDRGHDGYTF. Written as DNA, the CDR3 is TGTGCCAGCAGCTCGGACAGGGGGCACGATGGCTACACCTTC. The chain links TRBV7-9 to TRBJ1-2; 11 positions match TRBD1. This CDR3 has 14 residues. The V segment lost 4 bases and the J segment 6 bases; nucleotides outside the gene matches: 4. Germline V gives CDR1 SEHNR, CDR2 FQNEAQ (reference sequence).

The rearrangement links TRBV15 to TRBJ1-2; the match to TRBD1 covers 9 bases. The CDR3 is 15 residues long. Germline values: CDR1 LNHNV, CDR2 YYDKDF (reference sequence). After removal of 3 bases from V and 3 bases from J, the junction contained 5 bases not matched to a gene. The CDR3 bases are TGTGCCACCAGCAGGGGACAGGGCAGACACTATGGCTACACCTTC. Translated, it gives CATSRGQGRHYGYTF. Drawing the rest from reference TRBV15 and TRBJ1-2, the complete variable domain is DAMVIQNPRYQVTQFGKPVTLSCSQTLNHNVMYWYQQKSSQAPKLLFHYYDKDFNNEADTPDNFQSRRPNTSFCFLDIRSPGLGDTAMYLCATSRGQGRHYGYTFGSGTRLTVV.

The rearrangement uses TRBV7-9 and TRBJ1-6; D is undetermined. Trimming removed 7 bases at V and 15 bases at J, with 13 bases between. The CDR3 contains 11 residues. CDR1 and CDR2 (germline): SEHNR, FQNEAQ (reference sequence). The chain's CDR3 is CASTAGPSLHF. CDR3 DNA: TGTGCCAGCACGGCAGGTCCCAGCCTCCACTTT.

V usage is TRBV4-1 and J usage is TRBJ2-1; D is perhaps TRBD2 (6 bases). Germline lookup yields CDR1 MGHRA and CDR2 YSYEKL. This CDR3 is 16 amino acids long. V lost 1 base to trimming and J lost 0 bases, with 10 bases between them. Written as DNA, the CDR3 is TGCGCCAGCAGCCAAGTGGCGGAGGGCTCCTACAATGAGCAGTTCTTC. It yields the protein CASSQVAEGSYNEQFF.

V and J are TRBV27 and TRBJ1-1; TRBD1 aligns across 8 bases. The length of the CDR3 is 16 residues. CDR1 and CDR2 from the germline V gene are MNHEY and SMNVEV (reference sequence). V dropped 3 bases and J dropped 4; count of bases not matched to a gene: 10. The CDR3 DNA reads as TGTGCCAGCAGTTTGGTAGGACAGGGAGTAGGCACTGAAGCTTTCTTT. Protein: CASSLVGQGVGTEAFF.

As DNA, the CDR3 is TGTGCCAGCATCTGGGCAGGGAAATGGGAGACCCAGTACTTC. It codes for CASIWAGKWETQYF. This sequence joins TRBV6-5 and TRBJ2-5, with D maybe TRBD1 (5 bases). Germline loops: CDR1 MNHEY, CDR2 SVGAGI. The CDR3 spans 14 residues. The ends were cut back, 7 bases at V and 5 bases at J, with 17 bases in the middle.

The genes are TRBV19 and TRBJ2-2, with TRBD2 matching 9 bases. The junction had 9 bases not matched to a gene; V was cut back by 3 bases and J by 4 bases. The CDR3 is 17 amino acids. Per germline, CDR1 LNHDA and CDR2 SQIVND (reference sequence). As DNA, the CDR3 is TGTGCCAGTAGTATGAGTAGCGGGAGTTGGCGCACCGGGGAGCTGTTTTTT. As protein: CASSMSSGSWRTGELFF.

The chain recombines TRBV27 with TRBJ2-7; 13 bases fit TRBD2. Germline assignment: CDR1 MNHEY and CDR2 SMNVEV (reference sequence). The CDR3 runs to 14 residues. The ends lost 5 bases at V and 6 bases at J; junction bases unmatched: 4. CDR3 amino acids: CASSPGLAGVEQYF. DNA of the CDR3: TGTGCCAGCAGTCCAGGACTAGCGGGAGTCGAGCAGTACTTC.

The V call is TRBV10-1, the J call TRBJ2-1; 9 nucleotides line up with TRBD2. CDR1 WNHNN and CDR2 SYGVQD come from the germline V gene (reference sequence). The CDR3 length is 14 residues. Trimming took 8 bases from V and 6 from J; bases not matched to a gene: 8. Written as DNA, the CDR3 is TGCGCCAGCGCGGCGGGACTAGCCCTCAATGAGCAGTTCTTC. This encodes CASAAGLALNEQFF.

This chain connects TRBV5-4 to TRBJ2-7; TRBD1 matches 8 bases. The ends lost 4 bases at V and 3 bases at J; junction bases unmatched: 9. The CDR3 totals 15 residues. CDR1 is SGHNT, CDR2 YYREEE, per germline (reference sequence). The CDR3 sequence: CASSGGQANYYEQYF. The CDR3, as DNA: TGTGCCAGCAGCGGGGGACAGGCGAATTACTACGAGCAGTACTTC.

This chain uses TRBV28 with TRBJ1-5; 12 bases are a match to TRBD1. Trimming removed 6 bases from V and 2 bases from J; junction bases left unmatched: 14. CDR3 size: 19 residues. CDR1 MDHEN and CDR2 SYDVKM come from the germline V gene. The chain's CDR3 is CASSGSGTGGALGNQPQHF. CDR3 DNA: TGTGCCAGCAGCGGCTCCGGGACAGGGGGCGCGTTGGGCAATCAGCCCCAGCATTTT.

The chain employs TRBV7-9 and TRBJ2-5; 15 bases map to TRBD2. The germline CDR1 and CDR2 sequences are SEHNR and FQNEAQ (reference sequence). V was clipped by 4 bases and J by 5 bases; unmatched bases: 8. The CDR3 runs to 17 residues. The CDR3 DNA follows: TGTGCCAGCAGCTCCGGGACTAGCGGGAGGTTGCGGGAGACCCAGTACTTC. Amino acids: CASSSGTSGRLRETQYF.

In its sample, this clone was seen once. The chain couples TRBV2 to TRBJ2-5; D is possibly TRBD1 (6 bases). CDR1 and CDR2 from the germline V gene are SNHLY and FYNNEI. This CDR3 spans 12 amino acids. V lost 5 bases to trimming and J lost 4 bases, with 8 bases between them. This chain's CDR3 is CASSQQGETQYF. CDR3 in DNA: TGTGCCAGCAGTCAACAGGGAGAGACCCAGTACTTC. Based on the CDR3 plus reference TRBV2 and TRBJ2-5, the full variable domain is EPEVTQTPSHQVTQMGQEVILRCVPISNHLYFYWYRQILGQKVEFLVSFYNNEISEKSEIFDDQFSVERPDGSNFTLKIRSTKLEDSAMYFCASSQQGETQYFGPGTRLLVL.